Below, 23 T cell receptor beta chains from the same sample are listed, as sequenced in a study of glioma-infiltrating T cells. TCR alpha and beta CDR3 regions were amplified from RNA using iRepertoire nested multiplex PCR. From the multiplex PCR reads, TCRdb called clonotypes with MiXCR, one entry per CDR3 protein. The sample has 110,000 or so distinct CDR3 sequences, about 25% seen once; the top ten hold under 45%. The specimen was glioma tissue, nonneoplastic brain tissue, or PBMCs (not recorded which). These receptors all stem from a human donor with low-grade glioma or glioblastoma, undergoing nonglioma brain surgery, or in good health (not recorded which).

Ten or more counts support this clonotype. The chain combines TRBV30 with TRBJ2-7; D call uncertain. This CDR3 is 11 amino acids long. Germline V CDR1 and CDR2: GTSNPN, SVGIG (reference sequence). Deletions cut 2 bases from V and 3 bases from J, with 5 bases between. Here the CDR3 reads CAWSHNYEQYF. CDR3 bases: TGTGCCTGGAGTCACAACTACGAGCAGTACTTC.

The sample holds a few counts of this clonotype. The rearrangement joins TRBV5-5 to TRBJ2-7, with TRBD2 identical over 11 bases. The CDR3 sequence is 17 residues long. The trim removed 4 bases at V and 5 bases at J, leaving 14 bases unmatched. The V gene's germline CDR1 is SGHKS and CDR2 YYEKEE (reference sequence). The CDR3 protein is CASSPGLAAAEGHEQYF. The DNA for the CDR3 is TGTGCCAGCAGCCCGGGACTAGCGGCAGCAGAGGGCCACGAGCAGTACTTC.

DNA for the CDR3: TGCAGCGTGAGAGTGGGGGATCAGCCCCAGCATTTT. Translated: CSVRVGDQPQHF. V is TRBV29-1 and J is TRBJ1-5; a weak D match, TRBD1 (5 bases). In germline, CDR1 is SQVTM, CDR2 ANQGSEA. This CDR3 is built from 12 residues. V lost 6 bases, J lost 5 bases, and 11 bases lay in between.

In the case of this clonotype: Here the CDR3 omits its conserved ending phenylalanine or tryptophan, so a read error is the likely source. The J gene is TRBJ1-2, the V gene TRBV24-1, with no clear D. The V and J ends lost 9 bases and 2 bases respectively, with 9 bases between them. This CDR3 has 12 amino acids. The germline V gene encodes CDR1 KGHDR and CDR2 SFDVKD. Written as DNA, the CDR3 is TGTGCCACCTGGGGAAAGAACTATGGCTACACCCTC. Its protein product is CATWGKNYGYTL.

This clonotype was seen ten or more times. The rearrangement uses TRBV20-1 and TRBJ2-3; the match to TRBD1 covers 12 bases. Trimming took 4 bases from V and 4 from J; bases not matched to a gene: 6. Germline CDR1 is DFQATT and CDR2 is SNEGSKA (reference sequence). CDR3 length: 15 amino acids. Here the CDR3 DNA reads TGCAGTGCTAACCCCGGGACAGGGGGCTCAGATACGCAGTATTTT. Translated, it gives CSANPGTGGSDTQYF.

CDR3 residues: CASRTQGLAVTRTYNEQFF. The CDR3 DNA is TGTGCCAGCAGGACACAAGGACTAGCGGTAACCAGGACCTACAATGAGCAGTTCTTC. This chain links TRBV28 with TRBJ2-1; 10 bases agree with TRBD2. The germline CDR1 and CDR2 sequences are MDHEN and SYDVKM. This CDR3 has 19 residues. V dropped 6 bases and J dropped 2; count of bases not matched to a gene: 16.

Worth noting for this clonotype: One end of the junction is discordant with germline, which a read error may explain. This chain uses TRBV6-2 or TRBV6-3 with TRBJ1-5; weak D call: TRBD1 (5 bases). Germline CDR1 MNHEY, CDR2 SVGEGT. The CDR3 extends over 14 amino acids. The CDR3 here is CASSYSTDIKPQHF. The CDR3, as DNA: TGTGCCAGCAGTTACTCGACAGACATTAAGCCCCAGCATTTC.

With respect to this clonotype: This may be a read error: a much more frequent sequence differs by one nucleotide. J is TRBJ1-1 and V is TRBV28; D is possibly TRBD1 (6 bases). Germline values: CDR1 MDHEN, CDR2 SYDVKM. The CDR3 has 15 amino acids. The CDR3 here is CASSRGGLTNTEALF. The CDR3 DNA reads as TGTGCCAGCAGCCGAGGGGGACTCACGAACACTGAAGCTTTATTT. Together with reference TRBV28 and TRBJ1-1, the CDR3 gives the full variable domain: DVKVTQSSRYLVKRTGEKVFLECVQDMDHENMFWYRQDPGLGLRLIYFSYDVKMKEKGDIPEGYSVSREKKERFSLILESASTNQTSMYLCASSRGGLTNTEALFGQGTRLTVV.

The sample holds many counts of this clonotype. This chain uses TRBV7-3 with TRBJ2-7; a possible D gene is TRBD2 (5 bases). CDR3 length equals 13 residues. CDR1 is SGHTA, CDR2 FQGTGA, per germline. V lost 2 bases to trimming and J lost 6 bases, with 11 bases between them. The CDR3 sequence is CASSLGLAGEQYF. CDR3 DNA: TGTGCCAGCAGCTTAGGACTTGCAGGCGAGCAGTACTTC. The full variable domain, in which reference TRBV7-3 and TRBJ2-7 provide the parts outside the CDR3, is GAGVSQTPSNKVTEKGKYVELRCDPISGHTALYWYRQSLGQGPEFLIYFQGTGAADDSGLPNDRFFAVRPEGSVSTLKIQRTERGDSAVYLCASSLGLAGEQYFGPGTRLTVT.

The chain employs TRBV7-3 and TRBJ2-1, with D hard to call. V was shortened by 1 base and J by 3 bases, with 13 bases between the two germline ends. From germline, CDR1 is SGHTA and CDR2 FQGTGA. This CDR3 spans 16 amino acids. The CDR3 loop is CASSLNSRDLYNEQFF. The CDR3 DNA reads as TGTGCCAGCAGCTTAAACTCCCGAGACCTCTACAATGAGCAGTTCTTC.

In its sample, this clonotype was seen many times. This chain joins TRBV28 and TRBJ1-5; D gene unclear. The CDR3 loop spans 13 amino acids. V lost 7 bases to trimming and J lost 0 bases, with 7 bases between them. The germline CDR1 and CDR2 sequences are MDHEN and SYDVKM. Written as DNA, the CDR3 is TGTGCCAGCATACCGAATAGCAATCAGCCCCAGCATTTT. Protein: CASIPNSNQPQHF.

This clonotype was observed at least ten times. J is TRBJ2-2 and V is TRBV20-1, with D tentatively TRBD1 (5 bases). The CDR3 has 14 residues. Germline V gene data show CDR1 as DFQATT and CDR2 as SNEGSKA (reference sequence). V lost 6 bases and J 2 bases, leaving 13 bases between the germline ends. CDR3 amino acids: CSAPLGLNTGELFF. As DNA, the CDR3 is TGCAGTGCCCCCCTGGGGCTAAACACCGGGGAGCTGTTTTTT.

This clonotype was seen more than once but under ten times. The J gene is TRBJ1-2, the V gene TRBV19; D gene uncertain. Trimming cost V 3 bases and J 4 bases, with 9 bases left between them. Looked up from germline, CDR1 is LNHDA and CDR2 is SQIVND (reference sequence). The CDR3 spans 13 residues. The CDR3 loop reads CASSILSFYGYTF. The CDR3 DNA reads TGTGCCAGTAGTATCCTCTCCTTCTATGGCTACACCTTC.

This clonotype was seen ten or more times. The V call is TRBV4-1, the J call TRBJ2-3; D is possibly TRBD2 (5 bases). This CDR3 contains 15 residues. V lost 0 bases and J 2 bases, leaving 9 bases between the germline ends. CDR1 MGHRA and CDR2 YSYEKL come from the germline V gene. The CDR3 spells CASSQEKRNTDTQYF. The CDR3 coding sequence is TGCGCCAGCAGCCAAGAAAAGCGGAACACAGATACGCAGTATTTT.

Many counts were recorded for this clonotype. This chain joins TRBV14 and TRBJ1-1; D may be TRBD1 (6 bases). V lost 2 bases and J 0 bases, leaving 13 bases between the germline ends. Germline V gene lookup returns CDR1 SGHDN and CDR2 FVKESK. CDR3 length equals 16 residues. CDR3 region: CASSQLTGTMNTEAFF. The DNA of the CDR3 is TGTGCCAGCAGCCAACTGACAGGCACGATGAACACTGAAGCTTTCTTT.

This clonotype appeared many times. CDR3 nucleotide sequence: TGTGCCAGCAGTTCGACTAGCGGGGGACCTTACGAGCAGTACTTC. As protein: CASSSTSGGPYEQYF. The genes are TRBV6-1 and TRBJ2-7, with TRBD2 identical over 12 bases. V lost 5 bases to trimming and J lost 4 bases; unmatched junction nucleotides: 6. CDR1 is MNHNS, CDR2 SASEGT, per germline. This CDR3 comprises 15 residues.

The V and J genes are TRBV7-3 and TRBJ1-1; D may be TRBD1 (5 bases). The CDR3 sequence is 14 residues long. V was clipped by 7 bases and J by 5 bases, with 17 bases between them. Germline V gene lookup returns CDR1 SGHTA and CDR2 FQGTGA. This chain's CDR3 is CASIPTGGGTEAFF. The CDR3 coding sequence is TGTGCCAGCATCCCGACGGGGGGGGGGACTGAAGCTTTCTTT.

This clonotype showed up many times. The V call is TRBV20-1, the J call TRBJ2-1, with D possibly TRBD1 on 5 matching bases. Deletions cut 5 bases from V and 7 bases from J, with 12 bases between. This CDR3 region has 12 residues. Germline V gene sequence: CDR1 DFQATT, CDR2 SNEGSKA (reference sequence). The CDR3 reads CSAPLKGNEQFF. In DNA, the CDR3 is TGCAGTGCTCCCCTTAAGGGGAATGAGCAGTTCTTC.

As for this clonotype: Sequence at one end of the junction differs from germline and may be a read error. V is TRBV3-1 and J is TRBJ2-1; D may be TRBD2 (5 bases). Germline CDR1 reads LGHDT; CDR2 reads YNNKEL (reference sequence). The CDR3 sequence is 16 residues long. As DNA, the CDR3 is TGTGACAGCAGCCAAGATAACCGGGGTCCCTACAATGAGCAGTTCTTC. Translated: CDSSQDNRGPYNEQFF.

This clonotype was counted only a few times. A single base separates this from a much larger clone, so it may be a read error. The chain combines TRBV5-1 with TRBJ2-5, with D perhaps assigned TRBD1 or TRBD2 (6 bases each). The CDR3 is made up of 16 amino acids. Germline V gene lookup returns CDR1 SGHRS and CDR2 YFSETQ. CDR3 protein: CAISRGPGGYQETQYF. The CDR3 DNA reads as TGCGCCATCAGCCGGGGGCCTGGAGGGTACCAAGAGACCCAGTACTTC. Supplemented by reference TRBV5-1 and TRBJ2-5, the full variable domain reads KAGVTQTPRYLIKTRGQQVTLSCSPISGHRSVSWYQQTPGQGLQFLFEYFSETQRNKGNFPGRFSGRQFSNSRSEMNVSTLELGDSALYLCAISRGPGGYQETQYFGPGTRLLVL.

This clonotype was recorded at least ten times. The chain combines TRBV7-2 with TRBJ2-3, with D unclear. The CDR3 is made up of 11 amino acids. The germline V gene has CDR1 SGHTA and CDR2 FQGNSA. The V end lost 3 bases, the J end lost 6 bases, and 4 bases lay between the germline ends. CDR3 coding DNA: TGTGCCAGCAGCTTCGTGGATACGCAGTATTTT. Translating gives CASSFVDTQYF.

Notes on this clonotype: With a much larger clone just one base away, this may be a read error. The V and J genes are TRBV2 and TRBJ2-1, with 7 positions matching TRBD1. The germline CDR1 and CDR2 sequences are SNHLY and FYNNEI. After removal of 10 bases from V and 4 bases from J, the junction contained 7 bases not matched to a gene. The CDR3 runs to 13 residues. The CDR3 DNA sequence: TGTGCCATACAGGGACAGACATACAATGAGCAGTTCTTC. Its translation is CAIQGQTYNEQFF.

This clonotype showed up just once. This chain links TRBV20-1 with TRBJ1-1; a possible D gene is TRBD1 (5 bases). This CDR3 comprises 15 residues. CDR1 DFQATT and CDR2 SNEGSKA come from the germline V gene (reference sequence). V dropped 1 base and J dropped 3 bases, with 15 bases sitting between them. The CDR3 bases are TGCAGTGCTAGAGTTACACCGACGGGGGACACTGAAGCTTTCTTT. The encoded protein is CSARVTPTGDTEAFF.